Shown below are 20 T cell receptor beta chains from a single sample sequenced in a study of blood T cells in healthy people across ages. A second 7 to 11 cycle PCR used barcoded and J-beta primers. TCRdb called the 5' RACE reads again in MiXCR, with one record for every CDR3 protein. This sample carries 850,000 to 1,300,000 distinct CDR3 sequences, under 45% of them seen once, and the ten largest clones take approximately 17%. Sequencing was performed on blood. The receptors come from a woman aged 55-69 years in good health.

The CDR3: CATSDPMGEDPYEQYF. For the CDR3, the DNA is TGTGCCACCAGTGACCCCATGGGGGAGGATCCCTACGAGCAGTACTTC. This sequence joins TRBV24-1 and TRBJ2-7, with D perhaps matching TRBD2 (6 bases). The CDR3 is 16 amino acids. Germline CDR1 reads KGHDR; CDR2 reads SFDVKD. V was trimmed by 4 bases and J by 2 bases, leaving 17 bases between them.

The V and J genes are TRBV7-9 and TRBJ2-2; 7 bases are shared with TRBD1. V was clipped by 2 bases and J by 7 bases; unmatched bases: 16. Germline V gene lookup returns CDR1 SEHNR and CDR2 FQNEAQ (reference sequence). The CDR3 runs 18 residues. For the CDR3, the DNA is TGTGCCAGCAGCTTAAGAGCGTCCGACAGGGCTGAGGGCGGGGAGCTGTTTTTT. This gives the protein CASSLRASDRAEGGELFF.

This clonotype was seen a few times. The genes are TRBV3-1 and TRBJ2-7, with D unclear. The CDR3 runs 18 residues. Trimming left V 0 bases short and J 5 bases short, with 23 bases between. The germline gives CDR1 LGHDT, CDR2 YNNKEL (reference sequence). The CDR3 bases are TGTGCCAGCAGCCAAGATCATGTAGGATGGACGCAGGCCCACGAGCAGTACTTC. Translated: CASSQDHVGWTQAHEQYF.

The V and J genes are TRBV14 and TRBJ2-5; D not certain. The last part of the DNA fits TRBJ2-7 better; the J call may be wrong. Germline values: CDR1 SGHDN, CDR2 FVKESK. The CDR3 has 12 amino acids. CDR3 in DNA: TGTGCCAGCAGCCGAGCAACCTACGAGCAGTACTTC. Translation gives CASSRATYEQYF.

V and J are TRBV19 and TRBJ2-7; 11 bases map to TRBD1. Germline trimming cut 7 bases from V and 2 bases from J; bases unmatched to any gene: 7. Germline-derived CDR1 and CDR2 are LNHDA and SQIVND (reference sequence). The CDR3 contains 15 residues. In DNA, the CDR3 is TGTGCCAGTAAAACCGGGACAGGGGGACCCTACGAGCAGTACTTC. Its translation: CASKTGTGGPYEQYF.

The chain recombines TRBV5-1 with TRBJ2-7; tentatively, D is TRBD1 (5 bases). CDR3 length equals 14 residues. V lost 1 base to trimming and J lost 1 base, with 9 bases between them. Looked up from germline, CDR1 is SGHRS and CDR2 is YFSETQ. The CDR3 DNA follows: TGCGCCAGCAGCTTGAACAGGCTTTCCTACGAGCAGTACTTC. Translating gives CASSLNRLSYEQYF.

This chain links TRBV28 with TRBJ2-3, with D perhaps being TRBD1 or TRBD2 (5 bases each). Per germline, CDR1 MDHEN and CDR2 SYDVKM. With 2 bases removed from V and 11 bases from J, the gap between germline ends came to 14 bases. The CDR3 totals 13 residues. DNA of the CDR3: TGTGCCAGCAGTTTAAGCCTGGGGGAAGGGCAGTATTTT. This encodes CASSLSLGEGQYF.

The chain recombines TRBV7-9 with TRBJ1-5; D call uncertain. CDR3 length: 16 residues. CDR1 and CDR2 from the germline V gene are SEHNR and FQNEAQ (reference sequence). V was pared by 5 bases and J by 4 bases, with 18 bases between. CDR3 nucleotides: TGTGCCAGCAGCCCCAGGCAGCAGGTCCTGAATCAGCCCCAGCATTTT. Its translation is CASSPRQQVLNQPQHF.

This clonotype was counted between two and nine times. The J gene is TRBJ1-2, the V gene TRBV12-5; D unclear. With 5 bases removed from V and 8 bases from J, the gap between germline ends came to 9 bases. The CDR3 loop spans 11 amino acids. Germline V gene sequence: CDR1 LGHNT, CDR2 FRNRAP. The CDR3 protein is CASGALGGYTF. DNA of the CDR3: TGTGCTAGTGGTGCCTTAGGGGGCTACACCTTC. The variable domain in full, with the rest retrieved from reference TRBV12-5 and TRBJ1-2, is DARVTQTPRHKVTEMGQEVTMRCQPILGHNTVFWYRQTMMQGLELLAYFRNRAPLDDSGMPKDRFSAEMPDATLATLKIQPSEPRDSAVYFCASGALGGYTFGSGTRLTVV.

V gene TRBV20-1 combines with J gene TRBJ2-2; 8 nucleotides align to TRBD1. The CDR3 length is 16 residues. V lost 3 bases and J lost 6; bases outside the gene matches: 12. Germline CDR1 and CDR2: DFQATT and SNEGSKA (reference sequence). The CDR3 coding sequence is TGCAGTGCTAGCTTTCTCGACAGGGGAGGCGCCGGGGAGCTGTTTTTT. Encoded protein: CSASFLDRGGAGELFF.

V usage is TRBV6-5 and J usage is TRBJ2-7; D gene ambiguous. Per germline, CDR1 MNHEY and CDR2 SVGAGI. The CDR3 extends over 13 amino acids. V was clipped by 6 bases and J by 0 bases, with 9 bases between them. The CDR3 nucleotides read TGTGCCAGCAGATCGGGCAACTCCTACGAGCAGTACTTC. Translating it yields CASRSGNSYEQYF.

The rearrangement joins TRBV6-6 to TRBJ1-1; 9 bases match TRBD1. Germline CDR1 MNHNY, CDR2 SVGAGI (reference sequence). This CDR3 is built from 15 residues. Trimming took 7 bases from V and 1 from J; bases not matched to a gene: 7. The CDR3 loop is CASMDRGVSNTEAFF. CDR3 coding DNA: TGTGCCAGCATGGACAGGGGAGTCTCGAACACTGAAGCTTTCTTT.

In regard to this clonotype: A junction end diverges from the germline sequence, so it may reflect a read error. The chain uses TRBV12-3 or TRBV12-4 and TRBJ2-7; D possibly corresponds to TRBD2 (5 bases). The CDR3 spans 13 residues. In DNA form, the CDR3 reads TGTGCCAGCAGATTAGCGACTTCCTACGAGCAGTACTTC. This translates into CASRLATSYEQYF.

The table lists this clonotype with a few counts. The chain joins TRBV24-1 to TRBJ2-1, with TRBD1 matching over 9 bases. The CDR3 totals 15 residues. The germline V gene encodes CDR1 KGHDR and CDR2 SFDVKD. V lost 3 bases to trimming and J lost 7 bases; unmatched junction nucleotides: 6. The CDR3 DNA reads as TGTGCCACCAGTGATGAAGGACAGGGGAGGAATGAGCAGTTCTTC. It codes for CATSDEGQGRNEQFF.

The genes are TRBV9 and TRBJ1-1; TRBD1 aligns across 7 bases. V gave up 6 bases and J gave up 0 bases; unmatched junction bases: 8. This CDR3 contains 15 residues. Germline V lookup: CDR1 SGDLS, CDR2 YYNGEE. This CDR3 is CASNPSGTVNTEAFF. In DNA form, the CDR3 reads TGTGCCAGCAACCCTTCCGGGACAGTGAACACTGAAGCTTTCTTT. Full variable domain (rest looked up from reference TRBV9 and TRBJ1-1): DSGVTQTPKHLITATGQRVTLRCSPRSGDLSVYWYQQSLDQGLQFLIQYYNGEERAKGNILERFSAQQFPDLHSELNLSSLELGDSALYFCASNPSGTVNTEAFFGQGTRLTVV.

This sequence joins TRBV20-1 and TRBJ2-3; the D gene could be TRBD1 or TRBD2 (5 bases each). Trimming pared 5 bases from V and 6 bases from J, leaving 6 bases between. Germline-derived CDR1 and CDR2 are DFQATT and SNEGSKA (reference sequence). CDR3 length: 10 residues. The CDR3 nucleotides read TGCAGTGCTTGGGGGGATACGCAGTATTTT. It specifies CSAWGDTQYF.

The chain has TRBV29-1 and TRBJ2-3, with 8 positions matching TRBD1. This CDR3 region has 15 residues. CDR1 SQVTM and CDR2 ANQGSEA come from the germline V gene. V lost 6 bases, J lost 2 bases, and 10 bases stayed unmatched. The CDR3 region has the DNA TGCAGCGTGACCCGACAGGGGCTCTCCACAGATACGCAGTATTTT. Its protein product is CSVTRQGLSTDTQYF.

In the case of this clonotype: Just one base apart from a much larger clone, this may be a read error. CDR3 in DNA: TGTGCCATCAGTTCGGACAGACAAGAGACCCAGTACTTC. Protein: CAISSDRQETQYF. The J gene is TRBJ2-7, the V gene TRBV10-3; D might be TRBD1 (6 bases). The J call may be mistaken, given a closer DNA end match to TRBJ2-5. Germline CDR1 and CDR2: ENHRY and SYGVKD. The CDR3 totals 13 residues.

This clonotype has a handful of counts. J is TRBJ2-4 and V is TRBV7-2, with a tentative D call TRBD2 (6 bases). Germline V gives CDR1 SGHTA, CDR2 FQGNSA. The length of the CDR3 is 16 residues. V was clipped by 5 bases and J by 3 bases, with 17 bases between them. The CDR3 here is CASSAGSITGKNIQYF. The CDR3 DNA reads TGTGCCAGCAGCGCGGGGTCCATCACCGGCAAAAACATTCAGTACTTC.

Concerning this clonotype: Possible read error: a much larger clone is one base away. The chain couples TRBV29-1 to TRBJ2-1; 11 nucleotides match TRBD2. Germline V gene sequence: CDR1 SQVTM, CDR2 ANQGSEA. The CDR3 is made up of 17 amino acids. The DNA for the CDR3 is TGCGGCGCCCTCCCCGCTAGCGGGGGGAGCTCCTACAATGAGCAGTTCTTC. As protein: CGALPASGGSSYNEQFF.